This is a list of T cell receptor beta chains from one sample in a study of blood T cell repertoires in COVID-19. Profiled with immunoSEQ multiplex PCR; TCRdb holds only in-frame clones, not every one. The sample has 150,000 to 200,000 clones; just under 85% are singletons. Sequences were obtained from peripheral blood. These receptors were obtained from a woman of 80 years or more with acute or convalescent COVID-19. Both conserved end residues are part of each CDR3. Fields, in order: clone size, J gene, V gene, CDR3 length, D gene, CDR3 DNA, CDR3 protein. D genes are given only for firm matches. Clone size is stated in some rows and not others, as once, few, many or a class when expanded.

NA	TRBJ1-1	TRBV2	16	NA	TGTGCCAGCAGTGAACCTAGATCTCATCTGAACACTGAAGCTTTCTTT	CASSEPRSHLNTEAFF
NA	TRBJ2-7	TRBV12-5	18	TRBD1	TGTGCTAGTGGTTTGGTCCAGGCCGGGGCCCAGGGGGCCTACGAGCAGTACTTC	CASGLVQAGAQGAYEQYF
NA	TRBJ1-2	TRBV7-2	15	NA	TGTGCCAGCAGCTCGGAGGGGCAGCCCCGCTATGGCTACACCTTC	CASSSEGQPRYGYTF
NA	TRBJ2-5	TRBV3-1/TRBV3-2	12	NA	TGTGCCAGCCAGCTGGAAGACGGACATCAGTACTTC	CASQLEDGHQYF
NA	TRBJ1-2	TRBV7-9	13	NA	TGTGCCAGCAGCCGACCGGACAGCTATGGCTACACCTTC	CASSRPDSYGYTF
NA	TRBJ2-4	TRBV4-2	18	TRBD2	TGTGCCAGCAGCCAACCGAGCTGGACTAGCGGGGTCAAAAACATTCAGTACTTC	CASSQPSWTSGVKNIQYF
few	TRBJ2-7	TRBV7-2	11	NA	TGTGCCAGCAGCTTATATAACGAGCAGTACTTC	CASSLYNEQYF
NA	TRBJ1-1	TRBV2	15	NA	TGTGCCAGCAGTGAACGCCCAGACATGAACACTGAAGCTTTCTTT	CASSERPDMNTEAFF
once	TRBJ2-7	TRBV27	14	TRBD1	TGTGCCAGCATGACCGGGACAGGTGCCTACGAGCAGTACTTC	CASMTGTGAYEQYF
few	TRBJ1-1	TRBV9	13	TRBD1	TGTGCCAGCAGCGACGCGATTACAGGGGAGGCTTTCTTT	CASSDAITGEAFF
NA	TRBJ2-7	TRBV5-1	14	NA	TGCGCCAGCAGTATTCAGGGCGCAACCTACGAGCAGTACTTC	CASSIQGATYEQYF
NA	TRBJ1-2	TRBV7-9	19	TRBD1	TGTGCCAGCAGCTTAGTAGGGAGTGGGACAGGGGGATGCTCCTATGGCTACACCTTC	CASSLVGSGTGGCSYGYTF
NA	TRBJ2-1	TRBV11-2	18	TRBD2	TGTGCCAGCAGCTTACAACTCCGGACTAGCGGGAGGGCGGTTGAGCAGTTCTTC	CASSLQLRTSGRAVEQFF
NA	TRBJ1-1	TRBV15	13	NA	TGTGCCACATCCCTCGGGGGTTTCACTGAAGCTTTCTTT	CATSLGGFTEAFF
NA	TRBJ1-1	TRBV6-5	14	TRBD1	TGTGCCAGCACTCGGGACAGTTTGAACACTGAAGCTTTCTTT	CASTRDSLNTEAFF
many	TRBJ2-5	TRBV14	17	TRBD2	TGTGCCAGCAGCCCGGGGACTAGCGGGAGTCGTAGAGAGACCCAGTACTTC	CASSPGTSGSRRETQYF
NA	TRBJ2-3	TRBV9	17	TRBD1	TGTGCCAGCAGCGTAGCCTTACAGGGGGCAGGCACAGATACGCAGTATTTT	CASSVALQGAGTDTQYF
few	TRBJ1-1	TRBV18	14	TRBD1	TGTGCCAGCTCACCACCGACAGGGACCACTGAAGCTTTCTTT	CASSPPTGTTEAFF
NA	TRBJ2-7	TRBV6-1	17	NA	TGTGCCAGCAGTGAAGGAATGGGGGCAGGGGATACTTACGAGCAGTACTTC	CASSEGMGAGDTYEQYF
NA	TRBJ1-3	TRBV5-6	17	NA	TGTGCCAGCAGCTTGGGACCCGGACAGAAGTCTGGAAACACCATATATTTT	CASSLGPGQKSGNTIYF
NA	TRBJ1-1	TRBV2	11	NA	TGTGCCAGCAGTGAAAGGGGGTCAGCTTTCTTT	CASSERGSAFF
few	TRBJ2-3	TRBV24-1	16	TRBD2	TGTGCCACCAGTGATCCCTTGCGGGAGGGCACAGATACGCAGTATTTT	CATSDPLREGTDTQYF
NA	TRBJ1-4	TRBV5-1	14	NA	TGCGCCAGCAGCGAGGGACAAGGAAATGAAAAACTGTTTTTT	CASSEGQGNEKLFF
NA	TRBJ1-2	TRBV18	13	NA	TGTGCCAGCTCACCTGGACAGAACTATGGCTACACCTTC	CASSPGQNYGYTF
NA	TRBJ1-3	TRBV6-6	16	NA	TGTGCCAGCAGCCCCCTTGACAGACGCTCTGGAAACACCATATATTTT	CASSPLDRRSGNTIYF
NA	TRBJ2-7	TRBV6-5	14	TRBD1	TGTGCCAGCAGTCGACAGGGCGGCTCCTACGAGCAGTACTTC	CASSRQGGSYEQYF
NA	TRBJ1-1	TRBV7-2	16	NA	TGTGCCAGCAGCTTCCATTTGACAGGTCCTAACACTGAAGCTTTCTTT	CASSFHLTGPNTEAFF
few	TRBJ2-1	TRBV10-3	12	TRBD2	TGTGCCATTGGGACTAGCGGAAATGAGCAGTTCTTC	CAIGTSGNEQFF
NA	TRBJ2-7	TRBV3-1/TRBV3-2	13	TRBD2	TGTGCCAGCAGCCAAGCCACTAGCGGGAAGTCGAACTTC	CASSQATSGKSNF
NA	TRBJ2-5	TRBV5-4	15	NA	TGTGCCAGCAGCTTGGCTAGTGGAACACAAGAGACCCAGTACTTC	CASSLASGTQETQYF
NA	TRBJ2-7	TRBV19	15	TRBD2	TGTGCCAGTAGTATAGACGGACTAGCGGGTTACGAGCAGTACTTC	CASSIDGLAGYEQYF
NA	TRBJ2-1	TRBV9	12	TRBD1	TGTGCCAGCAGCCTGGACAGGGATGAGCAGTTCTTC	CASSLDRDEQFF
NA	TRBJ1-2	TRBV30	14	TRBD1	TGTGCCTGGAGCGGGGACAGGGGGAACTATGGCTACACCTTC	CAWSGDRGNYGYTF
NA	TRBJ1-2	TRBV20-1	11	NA	TGCAGTGCCCCGGGGGACTATGGCTACACCTTC	CSAPGDYGYTF
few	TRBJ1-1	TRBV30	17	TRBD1	TGTGCCTGGAGTGAGAGACAGGGAAGAACAGGGTACACTGAAGCTTTCTTT	CAWSERQGRTGYTEAFF
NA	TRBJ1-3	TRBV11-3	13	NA	TGTGCCAGCAGCTTACGGTCTGGAAACACCATATATTTT	CASSLRSGNTIYF
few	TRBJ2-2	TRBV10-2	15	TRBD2	TGCGCCAGCAATCAACTAGCGGGAGACACCGGGGAGCTGTTTTTT	CASNQLAGDTGELFF
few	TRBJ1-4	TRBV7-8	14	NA	TGTGCCAGCAGCTTTGGGGGCCTCGGGGAAAAACTGTTTTTT	CASSFGGLGEKLFF
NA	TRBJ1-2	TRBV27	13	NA	TGTGCCAGCAGTTTCAGGGGTAACTATGGCTACACCTTC	CASSFRGNYGYTF
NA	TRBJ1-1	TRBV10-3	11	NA	TGTGCCGCCCGGAGGAACACTGAAGCTTTCTTT	CAARRNTEAFF
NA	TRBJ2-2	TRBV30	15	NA	TGTGCCTGGAGTCACTTAAGGAGGGGCACCGGGGAGCTGTTTTTT	CAWSHLRRGTGELFF